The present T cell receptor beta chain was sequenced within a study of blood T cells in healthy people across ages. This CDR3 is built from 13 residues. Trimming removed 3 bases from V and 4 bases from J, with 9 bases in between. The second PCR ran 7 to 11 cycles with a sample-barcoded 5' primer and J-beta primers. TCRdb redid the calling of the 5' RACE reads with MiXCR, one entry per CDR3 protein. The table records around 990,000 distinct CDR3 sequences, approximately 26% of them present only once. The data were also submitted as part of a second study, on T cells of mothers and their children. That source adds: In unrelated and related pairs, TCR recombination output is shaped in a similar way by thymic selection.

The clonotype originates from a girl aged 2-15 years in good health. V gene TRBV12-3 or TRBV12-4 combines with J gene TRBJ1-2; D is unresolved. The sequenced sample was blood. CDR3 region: CASSFVSSYGYTF. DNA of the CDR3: TGTGCCAGCAGTTTTGTCAGTTCCTATGGCTACACCTTC.